Following are 14 T cell receptor beta chains from one sample sequenced in a study of blood T cell repertoires in COVID-19. Clones were read by immunoSEQ multiplex PCR, and TCRdb kept only the in-frame ones, dropping some. The data show about 160,000 clones, about 80% seen once. Sequenced sample: peripheral blood. Receptor source: a woman in her thirties or forties with COVID-19, enrolled during active disease.

This clone was detected only a few times. V and J are TRBV27 and TRBJ2-1; 7 bases map to TRBD2. CDR3 size: 14 residues. V was pared by 2 bases and J by 5 bases, with 3 bases of the junction left unmatched. The germline CDR1 and CDR2 sequences are MNHEY and SMNVEV (reference sequence). The CDR3 region has the DNA TGTGCCAGCAGTTTACGACTAGCCGACAATGAGCAGTTCTTC. As protein: CASSLRLADNEQFF.

This clone has only one observation. The rearrangement uses TRBV15 and TRBJ2-5; 7 bases are shared with TRBD2. After removal of 5 bases from V and 5 bases from J, the junction contained 8 bases not matched to a gene. The CDR3 loop spans 14 amino acids. Per germline, CDR1 LNHNV and CDR2 YYDKDF (reference sequence). The CDR3 is CATSRTRIWETQYF. The CDR3 nucleotides read TGTGCCACCAGCCGGACTAGGATTTGGGAGACCCAGTACTTC. Full variable domain (outside the CDR3, taken from reference TRBV15 and TRBJ2-5): DAMVIQNPRYQVTQFGKPVTLSCSQTLNHNVMYWYQQKSSQAPKLLFHYYDKDFNNEADTPDNFQSRRPNTSFCFLDIRSPGLGDTAMYLCATSRTRIWETQYFGPGTRLLVL.

This chain connects TRBV2 to TRBJ2-3; TRBD1 matches 10 bases. The germline gives CDR1 SNHLY, CDR2 FYNNEI. V was clipped by 4 bases and J by 0 bases; unmatched bases: 7. This CDR3 is built from 17 residues. CDR3 region: CASSVPRTGGSTDTQYF. As DNA, the CDR3 is TGTGCCAGCAGTGTTCCCCGGACAGGGGGTAGCACAGATACGCAGTATTTT.

Written as DNA, the CDR3 is TGTGCCAGCCTACCCGGAGCGGGTGGAAACACCATATATTTT. Residues: CASLPGAGGNTIYF. This chain joins TRBV2 and TRBJ1-3, with unresolved D. Germline V gene sequence: CDR1 SNHLY, CDR2 FYNNEI. This CDR3 spans 14 amino acids. V lost 8 bases to trimming and J lost 3 bases, with 14 bases between them.

The genes are TRBV3-1 (or the pseudogene TRBV3-2) and TRBJ1-2; TRBD1 matches 7 bases. V lost 2 bases and J lost 1; bases outside the gene matches: 7. Germline assignment: CDR1 LGHDT and CDR2 YNNKEL (reference sequence). The CDR3 loop spans 16 amino acids. CDR3 bases: TGTGCCAGCAGCCAAACCGGGACAGCTATTAACTATGGCTACACCTTC. Its protein is CASSQTGTAINYGYTF.

V usage is TRBV2 and J usage is TRBJ1-2; D might be TRBD1 (6 bases). The V end was cut by 3 bases, the J end by 3 bases, with 8 bases between. The CDR3 totals 13 residues. Germline lookup yields CDR1 SNHLY and CDR2 FYNNEI. The CDR3 DNA reads as TGTGCCAGCAGTGAGGCAGGGGACTATGGCTACACCTTC. Amino acids: CASSEAGDYGYTF.

The chain carries TRBV19 and TRBJ2-1; 10 positions match TRBD1. V shed 6 bases, J shed 10 bases, and the junction held 12 bases outside the gene matches. The CDR3 is made up of 15 amino acids. CDR1 and CDR2 from the germline V gene are LNHDA and SQIVND (reference sequence). This CDR3 is CASSGSGTGVDEQFF. DNA of the CDR3: TGTGCCAGTAGCGGGTCTGGGACAGGGGTAGACGAGCAGTTCTTC.

V is TRBV27 and J is TRBJ2-4; 8 positions agree with TRBD2. Trimming at V came to 6 bases and at J to 6 bases, leaving 4 bases not matched to a gene. The germline CDR1 and CDR2 sequences are MNHEY and SMNVEV (reference sequence). The CDR3 runs to 13 residues. The CDR3 DNA reads as TGTGCCAGCAGACGTCGGGGGGGAAACATTCAGTACTTC. Translated: CASRRRGGNIQYF.

V usage is TRBV28 and J usage is TRBJ2-3; 7 bases map to TRBD2. The V gene end was trimmed by 5 bases and the J gene end by 5 bases; junction bases not matched to a gene: 13. Germline V CDR1 and CDR2: MDHEN, SYDVKM. The CDR3 extends over 16 amino acids. The CDR3 region is CASSVTLAMEEDTQYF. DNA of the CDR3: TGTGCCAGCAGTGTTACACTAGCGATGGAGGAAGATACGCAGTATTTT.

The chain is built from TRBV6-5 and TRBJ2-5; a weak D match, TRBD2 (6 bases). CDR3 length: 15 amino acids. V dropped 6 bases and J dropped 3 bases, with 17 bases sitting between them. From germline, CDR1 is MNHEY and CDR2 SVGAGI. Here the CDR3 reads CASRLRRDREETQYF. Written as DNA, the CDR3 is TGTGCCAGCAGATTAAGGCGGGATAGGGAAGAGACCCAGTACTTC.

This clone was counted only a few times. The chain carries TRBV7-3 and TRBJ2-1; 10 bases agree with TRBD2. Germline values: CDR1 SGHTA, CDR2 FQGTGA. The CDR3 spans 15 residues. The J segment lost 6 bases and the V segment lost 5 bases, leaving 7 bases of the junction unmatched. For the CDR3, the DNA is TGTGCCAGCAGCCACGGGACTAGCGTCCCCAATGAGCAGTTCTTC. Translating it yields CASSHGTSVPNEQFF.

The chain links TRBV18 to TRBJ2-5; 8 positions agree with TRBD2. CDR3 size: 14 residues. Unmatched junction bases numbered 6, after V lost 6 bases and J lost 3 bases. The germline V gene has CDR1 KGHSH and CDR2 LQKENI. The CDR3 DNA follows: TGTGCCAGCTCCCCAGATAGCGGGAAAGAGACCCAGTACTTC. Translating gives CASSPDSGKETQYF.

This clone was counted a few times. This chain connects TRBV9 to TRBJ2-3, with TRBD1 as a possible D gene (5 bases). CDR3 size: 13 residues. The V gene lost 3 bases and the J gene lost 7 bases, with 12 bases spanning the gap. Germline lookup yields CDR1 SGDLS and CDR2 YYNGEE. The CDR3 DNA reads TGTGCCAGCAGCGACGCAGGGCTGTATACGCAGTATTTT. Its protein is CASSDAGLYTQYF. The full variable domain, completed using reference TRBV9 and TRBJ2-3, is DSGVTQTPKHLITATGQRVTLRCSPRSGDLSVYWYQQSLDQGLQFLIQYYNGEERAKGNILERFSAQQFPDLHSELNLSSLELGDSALYFCASSDAGLYTQYFGPGTRLTVL.

This chain connects TRBV27 to TRBJ1-1, with no clear D. V was clipped by 1 base and J by 4 bases, with 7 bases between them. The CDR3 runs to 13 residues. Germline CDR1 and CDR2: MNHEY and SMNVEV (reference sequence). CDR3 region: CASSLLSGTEAFF. The CDR3 nucleotides read TGTGCCAGCAGTTTATTATCGGGCACTGAAGCTTTCTTT.